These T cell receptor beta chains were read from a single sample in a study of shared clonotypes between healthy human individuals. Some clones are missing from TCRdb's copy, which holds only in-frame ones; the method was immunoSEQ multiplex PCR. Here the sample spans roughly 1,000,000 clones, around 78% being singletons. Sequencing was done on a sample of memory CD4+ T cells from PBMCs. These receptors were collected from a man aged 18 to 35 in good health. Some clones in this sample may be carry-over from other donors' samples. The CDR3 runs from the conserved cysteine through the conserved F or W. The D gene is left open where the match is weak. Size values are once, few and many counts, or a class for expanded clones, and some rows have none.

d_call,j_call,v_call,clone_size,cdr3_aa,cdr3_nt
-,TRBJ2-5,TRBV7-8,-,CASSLDRSRLQETQYF,TGTGCCAGCAGCTTAGATAGGAGCAGACTCCAAGAGACCCAGTACTTC
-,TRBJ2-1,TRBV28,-,CAVVGSRVNEQFF,TGTGCCGTTGTGGGGTCAAGGGTCAATGAGCAGTTCTTC
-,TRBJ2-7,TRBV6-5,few,CASSYLVGGGEQYF,TGTGCCAGCAGTTACCTCGTGGGGGGAGGCGAGCAGTACTTC
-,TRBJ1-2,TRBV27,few,CASSPLGGEFYGYTF,TGTGCCAGCAGTCCCCTGGGGGGGGAGTTCTATGGCTACACCTTC
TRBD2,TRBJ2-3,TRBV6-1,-,CASRGLGADTQYF,TGTGCCAGCAGGGGACTAGGGGCGGATACGCAGTATTTT
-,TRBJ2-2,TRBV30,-,CAWSVVPGWTGELFF,TGTGCCTGGAGTGTAGTCCCAGGGTGGACCGGGGAGCTGTTTTTT
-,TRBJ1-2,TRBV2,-,CASSVNSRANYGYTF,TGTGCCAGCAGTGTTAACAGCCGAGCTAACTATGGCTACACCTTC
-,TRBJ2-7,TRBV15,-,CATSRVTLGGQYF,TGTGCCACCAGCAGAGTCACACTCGGAGGGCAGTACTTC
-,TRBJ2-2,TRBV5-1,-,CASSSGQTNTGELFF,TGCGCCAGCAGCTCCGGACAGACGAACACCGGGGAGCTGTTTTTT
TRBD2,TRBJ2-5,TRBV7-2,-,CASSPRGREAETQYF,TGTGCCAGCAGCCCAAGGGGACGGGAGGCAGAGACCCAGTACTTC
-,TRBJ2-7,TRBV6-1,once,CASRQLGKYEQYF,TGTGCCAGCAGGCAGCTTGGAAAATACGAGCAGTACTTC
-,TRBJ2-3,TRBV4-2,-,CASSQALDTQYF,TGTGCCAGCAGCCAAGCTCTTGATACGCAGTATTTT
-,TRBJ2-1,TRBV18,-,CASSPQLTRERNEQFF,TGTGCCAGCTCCCCGCAACTGACTAGGGAACGAAATGAGCAGTTCTTC
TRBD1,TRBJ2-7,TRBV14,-,CASSGYRDSNRYF,TGTGCCAGCAGCGGATACCGGGACAGCAATAGGTACTTC
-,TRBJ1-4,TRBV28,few,CASSLRRVEEELFF,TGTGCAAGCAGCCTCCGCAGGGTGGAGGAAGAACTGTTTTTT
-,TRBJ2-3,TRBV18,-,CASSQTDTQYF,TGTGCCAGCTCACAAACAGATACGCAATATTTT
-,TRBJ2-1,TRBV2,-,CASSQQGSSYNEQFF,TGTGCCAGCAGTCAGCAGGGGAGCTCCTACAATGAGCAGTTCTTC
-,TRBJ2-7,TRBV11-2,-,CASSPRDGGYEQYF,TGTGCCAGCAGTCCCCGGGACGGGGGATACGAGCAGTACTTC
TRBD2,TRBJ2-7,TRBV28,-,CASSSMTSGRAYEQYF,TGTGCCAGCAGCTCCATGACTAGCGGGAGGGCCTATGAGCAGTACTTC
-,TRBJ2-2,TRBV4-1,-,CASSQGRWSNSNTGELFF,TGCGCCAGCAGCCAAGGGAGGTGGAGTAACTCCAACACCGGGGAGCTGTTTTTT
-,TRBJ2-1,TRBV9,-,CASSLLAIPYNEQFF,TGTGCCAGCAGCTTACTAGCTATTCCCTACAATGAGCAGTTCTTC
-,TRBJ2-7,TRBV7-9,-,CASSLTVVDSSYEQYF,TGTGCCAGCAGCTTAACTGTCGTCGACAGTTCCTACGAGCAGTACTTC
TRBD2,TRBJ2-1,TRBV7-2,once,CASSPQPGGSSYNEQFF,TGTGCCAGCAGCCCCCAACCGGGCGGGAGTTCATACAATGAGCAGTTCTTC
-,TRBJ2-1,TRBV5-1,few,CASSLASSYNEQFF,TGCGCCAGCAGCTTGGCCAGCTCCTACAATGAGCAGTTCTTC
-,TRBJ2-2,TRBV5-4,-,CASSRQGYTGELFF,TGTGCCAGCAGCCGGCAGGGTTACACCGGGGAGCTGTTTTTT
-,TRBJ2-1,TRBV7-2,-,CASSSHPDLVGFQFF,TGTGCCAGCAGCTCCCATCCCGATCTCGTAGGATTTCAGTTCTTC
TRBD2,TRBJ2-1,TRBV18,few,CASSPTSAVDEQFF,TGTGCCAGCTCACCGACTAGCGCGGTGGATGAGCAGTTCTTC
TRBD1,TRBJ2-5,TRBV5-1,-,CASSPTGIGETQYF,TGCGCCAGCAGCCCGACAGGGATTGGGGAGACCCAGTACTTC
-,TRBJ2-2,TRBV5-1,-,CASRYRETGELFF,TGCGCCAGCAGGTACAGGGAAACCGGGGAGCTGTTTTTT
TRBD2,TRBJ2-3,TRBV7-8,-,CASSLGLAGVLDTQYF,TGTGCCAGCAGCTTAGGGCTAGCGGGAGTTTTAGATACGCAGTATTTT
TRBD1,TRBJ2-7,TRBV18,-,CASSPPPGQGRPYEQYF,TGTGCCAGCTCACCACCGCCGGGACAGGGTCGGCCCTACGAGCAGTACTTC
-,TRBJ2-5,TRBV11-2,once,CASSLQYQETQYF,TGTGCCAGCAGCTTACAGTACCAAGAGACCCAGTACTTC
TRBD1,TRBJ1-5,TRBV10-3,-,CAIAGQGGNQPQHF,TGTGCCATCGCGGGACAGGGGGGCAATCAGCCCCAGCATTTT
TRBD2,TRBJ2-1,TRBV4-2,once,CASSQGGLAGRIEQFF,TGTGCCAGCAGCCAAGGAGGGCTAGCGGGCCGTATTGAGCAGTTCTTC
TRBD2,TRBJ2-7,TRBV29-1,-,CSVAGLAGGLGEQYF,TGCAGCGTTGCAGGACTAGCGGGAGGACTTGGGGAGCAGTACTTC
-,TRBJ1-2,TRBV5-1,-,CASSYAGEGGYTF,TGCGCCAGCAGCTATGCAGGGGAGGGCGGCTACACCTTC
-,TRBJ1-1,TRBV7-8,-,CASSQRAQGQNTEAFF,TGTGCCAGCAGCCAGCGTGCGCAGGGTCAAAACACTGAAGCTTTCTTT
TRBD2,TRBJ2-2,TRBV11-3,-,CASSLAGGVGELFF,TGTGCCAGCAGCTTAGCGGGAGGAGTCGGGGAGCTGTTTTTT
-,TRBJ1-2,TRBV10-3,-,CAISEPGLSYGYTF,TGTGCCATCAGTGAGCCAGGGTTAAGTTATGGCTACACCTTC
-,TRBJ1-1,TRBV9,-,CASSVAPRETEAFF,TGTGCCAGCAGCGTAGCTCCCCGGGAAACTGAAGCTTTCTTT
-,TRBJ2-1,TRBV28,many,CASQAGFAYNEQFF,TGTGCCAGCCAAGCCGGGTTCGCATACAATGAGCAGTTCTTC
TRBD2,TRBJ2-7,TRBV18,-,CASSLTSASFEQYF,TGTGCCAGCTCCTTGACTAGCGCGTCGTTCGAGCAGTACTTC
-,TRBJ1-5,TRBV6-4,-,CASHNPGYSNQPQHF,TGTGCCAGCCATAACCCGGGGTATAGCAATCAGCCCCAGCATTTT
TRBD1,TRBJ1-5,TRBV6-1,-,CASSEGDSHNQPQHF,TGTGCCAGCAGTGAAGGGGACAGCCACAATCAGCCCCAGCATTTT
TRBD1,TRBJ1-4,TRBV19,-,CASSIIARGQEKLFF,TGTGCCAGTAGTATCATCGCCAGGGGACAGGAAAAACTGTTTTTT
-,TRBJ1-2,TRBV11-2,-,CASSLKAGVSGYTF,TGTGCCAGCAGCTTAAAGGCAGGAGTGAGTGGCTACACCTTC
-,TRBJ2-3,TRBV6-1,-,CASSQGNTQYF,TGTGCCAGCAGCCAAGGGAATACGCAGTATTTT
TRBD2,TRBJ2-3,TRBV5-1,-,CASSWTSGSPDTQYF,TGCGCCAGCAGCTGGACTAGCGGGAGCCCAGATACGCAGTATTTT
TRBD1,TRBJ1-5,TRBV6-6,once,CASRDGQGSNQPQHF,TGTGCCAGCAGAGACGGACAGGGGAGCAATCAGCCCCAGCATTTT
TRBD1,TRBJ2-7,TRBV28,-,CASTTGTGPNEQYF,TGTGCCAGCACGACCGGGACAGGCCCTAACGAGCAGTACTTC
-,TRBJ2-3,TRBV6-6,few,CASSRLLTDTQYF,TGTGCCAGCAGTCGACTATTGACAGATACGCAGTATTTT
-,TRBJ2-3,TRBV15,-,CATSREGTQYF,TGTGCCACCAGCAGAGAGGGCACGCAGTATTTT
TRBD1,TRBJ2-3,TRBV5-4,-,CASRPTGGPPSTDTQYF,TGTGCCAGCAGACCGACAGGGGGTCCACCAAGCACAGATACGCAGTATTTT
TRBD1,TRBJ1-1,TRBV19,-,CASKTGGTEAFF,TGTGCCAGTAAAACAGGGGGCACTGAAGCTTTCTTT
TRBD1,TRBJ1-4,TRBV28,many,CASSLWDRGEKLFF,TGTGCCAGCAGTTTATGGGACAGGGGTGAAAAACTGTTTTTT
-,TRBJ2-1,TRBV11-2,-,CASSWWRQGARNEQFF,TGTGCCAGCAGCTGGTGGAGGCAGGGCGCTAGGAATGAGCAGTTCTTC
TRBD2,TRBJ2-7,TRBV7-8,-,CASSLGNGRTRGEQYF,TGTGCCAGCAGCTTAGGGAACGGGAGGACCCGGGGCGAGCAGTACTTC
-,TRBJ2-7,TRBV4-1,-,CASSLKGYGSDEQYF,TGCGCCAGCAGCTTAAAAGGGTACGGGAGCGACGAGCAGTACTTC